The T cell receptor beta chain under discussion was sequenced for a study of cytomegalovirus exposure and HLA in healthy donors. Study at large: The 120 or so validation repertoires matched the 650 to 850 first-cohort repertoires in platform, a later analysis reported. General study results and limits: The listing of 150 or so TCR beta chains classed them as cytomegalovirus-associated. The dataset shows that most TCR sequences were rare, while some public TCRs occurred in many donors. Using the classifier, cytomegalovirus status was reportedly diagnosed with high specificity and sensitivity.

For this clone: What it binds is unknown.

The CDR3 loop spans 16 amino acids. Germline CDR1 and CDR2: WNHNN and SYGVQD (reference sequence). The V end lost 2 bases, the J end lost 0 bases, and 12 bases lay between the germline ends. The table came from immunoSEQ multiplex PCR; TCRdb's copy has only in-frame clones and leaves some out. The repertoire holds about 280,000 clones, with 80% to 90% as singletons. The genes are TRBV10-1 and TRBJ2-3; weak D call: TRBD1 (5 bases). The sample consisted of PBMCs. This clonotype was sampled from a young woman in good health and CMV-seronegative. CDR3 nucleotide sequence: TGCGCCAGCAGTGAGATTAGGGGTACGAGCACAGATACGCAGTATTTT. It codes for CASSEIRGTSTDTQYF.